This T cell receptor beta chain was profiled in a study of blood T cell repertoires in COVID-19. Study-wide background: The United States, Italy and Spain supplied acute and convalescent COVID-19 samples. The cDNA or gDNA used as material had been derived from T cells, B-cell-depleted T cells, or PBMCs.

Authors' analysis steps: Estimation of nucleated cell counts was performed using reference gene primer amplification. The protocol was immunoSEQ multiplex PCR, while the TCRdb copy is restricted to in-frame clones and leaves out a portion. The V and J calls and clone size were taken over from that table, and D and trimming were inferred from the DNA. This sample has 90,000 to 120,000 clones, with 70% to 90% found just once. This CDR3 has 14 residues. Deletions cut 3 bases from V and 0 bases from J, with 9 bases between. Per germline, CDR1 SGHKS and CDR2 YYEKEE (reference sequence). Sequencing was done on a sample of peripheral blood. The sequence came from a human donor in a cohort sampled during active COVID-19. This chain connects TRBV5-5 to TRBJ2-5, with D possibly being TRBD1 (6 bases). Here the CDR3 reads CASSYGQNQETQYF. DNA for the CDR3: TGTGCCAGCAGCTATGGACAGAACCAAGAGACCCAGTACTTC.